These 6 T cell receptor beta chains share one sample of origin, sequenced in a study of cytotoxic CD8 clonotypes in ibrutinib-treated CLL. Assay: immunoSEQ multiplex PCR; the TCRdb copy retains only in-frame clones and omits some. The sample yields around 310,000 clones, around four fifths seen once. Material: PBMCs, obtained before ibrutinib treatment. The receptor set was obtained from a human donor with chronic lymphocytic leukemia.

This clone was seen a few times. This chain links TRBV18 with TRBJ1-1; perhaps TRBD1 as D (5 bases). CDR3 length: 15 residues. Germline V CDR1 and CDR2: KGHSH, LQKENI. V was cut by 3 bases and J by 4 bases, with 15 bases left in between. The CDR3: CASSPVSGFFTEAFF. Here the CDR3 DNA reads TGTGCCAGCTCACCGGTATCAGGGTTTTTCACTGAAGCTTTCTTT.

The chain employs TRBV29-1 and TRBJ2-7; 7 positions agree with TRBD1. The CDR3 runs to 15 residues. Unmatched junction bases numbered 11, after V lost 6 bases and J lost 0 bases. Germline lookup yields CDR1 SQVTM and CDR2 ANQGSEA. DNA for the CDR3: TGCAGCGTGACCTCGGGACAGCGAAACTCCTACGAGCAGTACTTC. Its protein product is CSVTSGQRNSYEQYF.

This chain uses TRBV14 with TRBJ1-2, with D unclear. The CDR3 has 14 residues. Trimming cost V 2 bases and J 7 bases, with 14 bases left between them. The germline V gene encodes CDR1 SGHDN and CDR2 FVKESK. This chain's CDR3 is CASSQFLMSSGYTF. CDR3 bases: TGTGCCAGCAGCCAATTTCTAATGAGCTCTGGCTACACCTTC.

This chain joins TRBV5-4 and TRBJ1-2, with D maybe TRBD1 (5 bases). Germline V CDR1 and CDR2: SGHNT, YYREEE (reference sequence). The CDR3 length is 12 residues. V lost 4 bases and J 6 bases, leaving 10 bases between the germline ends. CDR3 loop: CASSTGADGYTF. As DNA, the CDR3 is TGTGCCAGCAGCACTGGGGCAGATGGCTACACCTTC. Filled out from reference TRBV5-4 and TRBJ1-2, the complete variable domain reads ETGVTQSPTHLIKTRGQQVTLRCSSQSGHNTVSWYQQALGQGPQFIFQYYREEENGRGNFPPRFSGLQFPNYSSELNVNALELDDSALYLCASSTGADGYTFGSGTRLTVV.

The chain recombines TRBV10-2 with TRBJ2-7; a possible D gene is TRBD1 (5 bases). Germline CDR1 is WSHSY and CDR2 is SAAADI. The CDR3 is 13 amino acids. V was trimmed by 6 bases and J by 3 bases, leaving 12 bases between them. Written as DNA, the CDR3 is TGCGCCAGCAGCCCCACAGGCCTCTACGAGCAGTACTTC. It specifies CASSPTGLYEQYF.

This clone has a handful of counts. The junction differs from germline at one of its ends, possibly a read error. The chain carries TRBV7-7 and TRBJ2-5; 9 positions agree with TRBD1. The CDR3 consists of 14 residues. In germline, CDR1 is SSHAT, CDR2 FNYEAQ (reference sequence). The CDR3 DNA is TGTGCTAGCAGCTTAACAGGGGGCGTCGAGACCCAGTACTTC. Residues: CASSLTGGVETQYF.